A selection of T cell receptor beta chains follows, all from one sample in a study of blood T cells in healthy people across ages. TCRdb re-called the 5' RACE reads with MiXCR, one entry per CDR3 protein. The sample consists of fewer than 1.5 million distinct CDR3 sequences, approximately 42% of them appearing once. The sequenced sample was blood. Receptors originate from a woman aged 18 to 35 in good health. Each CDR3 is given with its conserved first and last residue. Each record gives: CDR3 DNA, CDR3 protein, J gene, clone size, D gene, V gene. A D gene is named only where the DNA matches it firmly. Clone size is stated in some rows and not others, as once, few, many or a class when expanded.

cdr3_nt: TGTGCCAGCAGCCCGGGATTTTCTAATGAGCAGTTCTTC; cdr3_aa: CASSPGFSNEQFF; j_call: TRBJ2-1; clone_size: .; d_call: .; v_call: TRBV9
cdr3_nt: TGTGCCCCATTCGCGCGGACTAGCGGGAGCGGGAATACGCAGTATTTT; cdr3_aa: CAPFARTSGSGNTQYF; j_call: TRBJ2-3; clone_size: once; d_call: TRBD2; v_call: TRBV19
cdr3_nt: TGTGCCAGCAGTGCCGGGCCCGGTGGGACCGAGCAGTACTTC; cdr3_aa: CASSAGPGGTEQYF; j_call: TRBJ2-7; clone_size: once; d_call: .; v_call: TRBV6-5
cdr3_nt: TGTGCCAGCAGTTTTGGCAGGGGGAGGACCTACGGGCAGTACTTC; cdr3_aa: CASSFGRGRTYGQYF; j_call: TRBJ2-7; clone_size: .; d_call: .; v_call: TRBV28
cdr3_nt: TGTGCCAGCAGTCCTAAGCGGGGGGTAAGCTCCTACAATGAGCAGTTCTTC; cdr3_aa: CASSPKRGVSSYNEQFF; j_call: TRBJ2-1; clone_size: few; d_call: TRBD2; v_call: TRBV12-3/TRBV12-4
cdr3_nt: TGTGCCAGCAGCTTCAACAGGGCCCGCTACGAGCAGTACTTC; cdr3_aa: CASSFNRARYEQYF; j_call: TRBJ2-7; clone_size: .; d_call: .; v_call: TRBV7-2
cdr3_nt: TGTGCCAGCAGCTGGGCCGGGACTAGGTTGGACGAGCAGTACTTC; cdr3_aa: CASSWAGTRLDEQYF; j_call: TRBJ2-7; clone_size: once; d_call: TRBD2; v_call: TRBV5-5
cdr3_nt: TGTGCCAGCAGTTTTTCAGGGAAGGGTGAAGCTTTCTTT; cdr3_aa: CASSFSGKGEAFF; j_call: TRBJ1-1; clone_size: .; d_call: .; v_call: TRBV27
cdr3_nt: TGTGCCAGCACCAACGGGCAGGGGATGGGAGAGACCCAGTACTTC; cdr3_aa: CASTNGQGMGETQYF; j_call: TRBJ2-5; clone_size: .; d_call: .; v_call: TRBV6-6
cdr3_nt: TGTGCCATCAGTGGACGTGGAGCGGGAGGTGACACCGGGGAGCTGTTTTTT; cdr3_aa: CAISGRGAGGDTGELFF; j_call: TRBJ2-2; clone_size: few; d_call: TRBD2; v_call: TRBV10-3
cdr3_nt: TGTGCCAGCAGGGACGGACCTGGAGGGAGAAAAACTGAAGCTTTCTTT; cdr3_aa: CASRDGPGGRKTEAFF; j_call: TRBJ1-1; clone_size: .; d_call: .; v_call: TRBV6-1
cdr3_nt: TGTGCCAGCAGTGAACGTGGACCACCGACAGATACGCAGTATTTT; cdr3_aa: CASSERGPPTDTQYF; j_call: TRBJ2-3; clone_size: .; d_call: .; v_call: TRBV6-1
cdr3_nt: TGTGCCAGCAGTGAAGCGGGCGGGAGCACTGAAGCTTTCTTT; cdr3_aa: CASSEAGGSTEAFF; j_call: TRBJ1-1; clone_size: .; d_call: .; v_call: TRBV6-1
cdr3_nt: TGTGCCAGCAGTGGAGAAACAGGGGGCTATGGCTACACCTTC; cdr3_aa: CASSGETGGYGYTF; j_call: TRBJ1-2; clone_size: .; d_call: TRBD1; v_call: TRBV6-1
cdr3_nt: TGCAGTGCAACCGGGACCCGGGGGTACGAGCAGTACTTC; cdr3_aa: CSATGTRGYEQYF; j_call: TRBJ2-7; clone_size: few; d_call: .; v_call: TRBV20-1
cdr3_nt: TGTGCCAGCAGCCCTCCACGGGAGGGACACTTACAAGAGACCCAGTACTTC; cdr3_aa: CASSPPREGHLQETQYF; j_call: TRBJ2-5; clone_size: .; d_call: TRBD2; v_call: TRBV11-1
cdr3_nt: TGCAGTGCTAGTGCGGGAACAGCTTATAATTCACCCCTCCACTTT; cdr3_aa: CSASAGTAYNSPLHF; j_call: TRBJ1-6; clone_size: .; d_call: .; v_call: TRBV20-1
cdr3_nt: TGTGCCAGCAGCTCAATGGACAGCAATCAGCCCCAGCATTTT; cdr3_aa: CASSSMDSNQPQHF; j_call: TRBJ1-5; clone_size: .; d_call: .; v_call: TRBV7-2
cdr3_nt: TGTGCCAGCAGGGGGACAGGGGGGCAAGAGACCCAGTACTTC; cdr3_aa: CASRGTGGQETQYF; j_call: TRBJ2-5; clone_size: few; d_call: TRBD1; v_call: TRBV12-3/TRBV12-4
cdr3_nt: TGCAGCGTTGAAGTCAGTAGCACAGATACGCAGTATTTT; cdr3_aa: CSVEVSSTDTQYF; j_call: TRBJ2-3; clone_size: many; d_call: .; v_call: TRBV29-1
cdr3_nt: TGTGCCAGCAGCGTAAAGAGGACAGGGAATAATGAGCAGTTCTTC; cdr3_aa: CASSVKRTGNNEQFF; j_call: TRBJ2-1; clone_size: .; d_call: TRBD1; v_call: TRBV9
cdr3_nt: TGCAGTGCCCGGACTAGCGGGGGGTCGGATGAGCAGTTCTTC; cdr3_aa: CSARTSGGSDEQFF; j_call: TRBJ2-1; clone_size: few; d_call: TRBD2; v_call: TRBV20-1
cdr3_nt: TGCGCCAGCAGCCAAGATCGGGCGGCAGATAGCAATCAGCCCCAGCATTTT; cdr3_aa: CASSQDRAADSNQPQHF; j_call: TRBJ1-5; clone_size: few; d_call: .; v_call: TRBV4-1
cdr3_nt: TGTGCCAGCAGACCTACGACAGGTATTGGAAACACCATATATTTT; cdr3_aa: CASRPTTGIGNTIYF; j_call: TRBJ1-3; clone_size: .; d_call: .; v_call: TRBV9
cdr3_nt: TGTGCCAGCAGCTCCTCGACTAGCCCCTATAATGAGCAGTACTTC; cdr3_aa: CASSSSTSPYNEQYF; j_call: TRBJ2-5; clone_size: few; d_call: TRBD2; v_call: TRBV7-2
cdr3_nt: TGTGCCAGCAGCTTATCCAGGGGGGTCAACGAGCAGTTCTTC; cdr3_aa: CASSLSRGVNEQFF; j_call: TRBJ2-1; clone_size: .; d_call: .; v_call: TRBV7-9
cdr3_nt: TGCACCAGCAGCACATTCGGACTAGCGGGCAACGAGCAGTACTTC; cdr3_aa: CTSSTFGLAGNEQYF; j_call: TRBJ2-7; clone_size: .; d_call: TRBD2; v_call: TRBV5-1
cdr3_nt: TGTGCCAGCAGCTCGGGGACAGGTTCACCCCTCCACTTT; cdr3_aa: CASSSGTGSPLHF; j_call: TRBJ1-6; clone_size: .; d_call: TRBD1; v_call: TRBV12-3/TRBV12-4
cdr3_nt: TGCAGTGCTATTTTGGGAGGGTCCTACGAGCAGTACTTC; cdr3_aa: CSAILGGSYEQYF; j_call: TRBJ2-7; clone_size: .; d_call: TRBD2; v_call: TRBV20-1
cdr3_nt: TGTGCCAGCCGGTCTGGGGGGTACGAGCAGTACTTC; cdr3_aa: CASRSGGYEQYF; j_call: TRBJ2-7; clone_size: .; d_call: .; v_call: TRBV2
cdr3_nt: TGCGCCAGCAGACAGGCCCTATGGGTTTCCTACGAGCAGTACTTC; cdr3_aa: CASRQALWVSYEQYF; j_call: TRBJ2-7; clone_size: few; d_call: .; v_call: TRBV10-2
cdr3_nt: TGTGCCAGCACCCCGGGACACCTATATAGCAATCAGCCCCAGCATTTT; cdr3_aa: CASTPGHLYSNQPQHF; j_call: TRBJ1-5; clone_size: .; d_call: .; v_call: TRBV21-1
cdr3_nt: TGTGCCTGGAGAAAAACAGGGGGTAATGAAAAACTGTTTTTT; cdr3_aa: CAWRKTGGNEKLFF; j_call: TRBJ1-4; clone_size: .; d_call: TRBD1; v_call: TRBV30
cdr3_nt: TGTGCCAGCAGTTTAGGGGGGAGAGGTCGATACAATGAGCAGTTCTTC; cdr3_aa: CASSLGGRGRYNEQFF; j_call: TRBJ2-1; clone_size: few; d_call: .; v_call: TRBV27
cdr3_nt: TGTGCCAGCAGTTTTAGACAACAGGGGGATCAGCCCCAGCATTTT; cdr3_aa: CASSFRQQGDQPQHF; j_call: TRBJ1-5; clone_size: .; d_call: TRBD1; v_call: TRBV6-8
cdr3_nt: TGTGCCAGCAGCCAGGGGCGCCCTGGGTACAATGAGCAGTTCTTC; cdr3_aa: CASSQGRPGYNEQFF; j_call: TRBJ2-1; clone_size: few; d_call: .; v_call: TRBV7-9
cdr3_nt: TGTGCCAGCAAGGGGACAGGGGGTTTGCCCCTCCACTTT; cdr3_aa: CASKGTGGLPLHF; j_call: TRBJ1-6; clone_size: .; d_call: TRBD1; v_call: TRBV27
cdr3_nt: TGTGCCAGCAGAATTAGTACCGGGGAGCTGTTTTTT; cdr3_aa: CASRISTGELFF; j_call: TRBJ2-2; clone_size: .; d_call: .; v_call: TRBV27
cdr3_nt: TGCAGTGCTAGAGATCAATGGGGGTCTGGAAACACCATATATTTT; cdr3_aa: CSARDQWGSGNTIYF; j_call: TRBJ1-3; clone_size: few; d_call: .; v_call: TRBV20-1
cdr3_nt: TGTGCCAGCAGCGGGATGTCCTACGAGCAGTACTTC; cdr3_aa: CASSGMSYEQYF; j_call: TRBJ2-7; clone_size: .; d_call: .; v_call: TRBV25-1
cdr3_nt: TGTGCCTGGAGTGCTACCCCGGGGGGGCGGACTGAAGCTTTCTTT; cdr3_aa: CAWSATPGGRTEAFF; j_call: TRBJ1-1; clone_size: .; d_call: .; v_call: TRBV30
cdr3_nt: TGTGCCAGCAGCCAAGATGAGGTAGCGGGAGTCTATGGGACCCAGTACTTC; cdr3_aa: CASSQDEVAGVYGTQYF; j_call: TRBJ2-5; clone_size: .; d_call: TRBD2; v_call: TRBV3-1
cdr3_nt: TGTGCCAGCACCCTCGGACAGGGGGCAGATCAGCCCCAGCATTTT; cdr3_aa: CASTLGQGADQPQHF; j_call: TRBJ1-5; clone_size: .; d_call: TRBD1; v_call: TRBV12-3/TRBV12-4
cdr3_nt: TGCAGTGCTAGTTCCGCTTCTGAGCAGTACTTC; cdr3_aa: CSASSASEQYF; j_call: TRBJ2-7; clone_size: .; d_call: .; v_call: TRBV20-1
cdr3_nt: TGTGCCAGCAGTGAACCCGGGGGCGTCCAAGAGACCCAGTACTTC; cdr3_aa: CASSEPGGVQETQYF; j_call: TRBJ2-5; clone_size: few; d_call: .; v_call: TRBV25-1
cdr3_nt: TGTGCCAGAGGGAGCGGTGCCTACGAGCAGTACTTC; cdr3_aa: CARGSGAYEQYF; j_call: TRBJ2-7; clone_size: few; d_call: .; v_call: TRBV3-1
cdr3_nt: TGTGCTAGTGGTTTGGAGGCCGGTTACGAGCAGTACTTC; cdr3_aa: CASGLEAGYEQYF; j_call: TRBJ2-7; clone_size: .; d_call: .; v_call: TRBV12-5
cdr3_nt: TGTGCCAGCAGTTACTTCGATGGGGCGGCCACTGAAGCTTTCTTT; cdr3_aa: CASSYFDGAATEAFF; j_call: TRBJ1-1; clone_size: .; d_call: .; v_call: TRBV6-6
cdr3_nt: TGTGCCAGCAGGCCGGGCGCGGCTGGAAACACCATATATTTT; cdr3_aa: CASRPGAAGNTIYF; j_call: TRBJ1-3; clone_size: .; d_call: .; v_call: TRBV27
cdr3_nt: TGCAGCGTCCGGGAGGGGTACCGGGATACGCAGTATTTT; cdr3_aa: CSVREGYRDTQYF; j_call: TRBJ2-3; clone_size: many; d_call: TRBD2; v_call: TRBV29-1
cdr3_nt: TGTGCCAGCAGCTTAACGGCTAGCGGGTCGCGGGAGCAGTTCTTC; cdr3_aa: CASSLTASGSREQFF; j_call: TRBJ2-1; clone_size: .; d_call: TRBD2; v_call: TRBV7-3
cdr3_nt: TGCAGTGCTCCTCAGCACGGGGCCTCTCACGAGCAGTACTTC; cdr3_aa: CSAPQHGASHEQYF; j_call: TRBJ2-7; clone_size: .; d_call: .; v_call: TRBV20-1